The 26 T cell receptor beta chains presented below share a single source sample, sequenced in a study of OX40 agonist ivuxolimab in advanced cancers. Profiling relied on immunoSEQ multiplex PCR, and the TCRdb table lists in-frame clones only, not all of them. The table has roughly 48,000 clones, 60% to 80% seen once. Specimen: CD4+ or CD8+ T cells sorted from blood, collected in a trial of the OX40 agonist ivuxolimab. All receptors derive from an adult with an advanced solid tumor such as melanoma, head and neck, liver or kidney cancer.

CDR3 in amino acids: CASSLAGVTYEQYF. The CDR3 coding sequence is TGTGCCAGCAGCTTAGCGGGGGTTACCTACGAGCAGTACTTC. The V call is TRBV11-2, the J call TRBJ2-5, with D tentatively TRBD2 (6 bases). The J call is doubtful: the DNA matches TRBJ2-7 better. Germline values: CDR1 SGHAT, CDR2 FQNNGV. The CDR3 contains 14 residues.

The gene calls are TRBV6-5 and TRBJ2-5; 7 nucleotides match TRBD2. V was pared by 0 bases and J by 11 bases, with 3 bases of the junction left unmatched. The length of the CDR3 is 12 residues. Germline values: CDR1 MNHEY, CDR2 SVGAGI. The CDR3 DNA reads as TGTGCCAGCAGTTACTCCGCGGGGGAGCAGTACTTC. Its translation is CASSYSAGEQYF.

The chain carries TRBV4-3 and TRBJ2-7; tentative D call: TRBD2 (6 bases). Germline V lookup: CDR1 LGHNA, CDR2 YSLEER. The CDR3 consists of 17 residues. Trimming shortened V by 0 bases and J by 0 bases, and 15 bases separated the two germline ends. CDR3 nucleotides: TGCGCCAGCAGCCAAGATTCACCTCGGGACTTCTCCTACGAGCAGTACTTC. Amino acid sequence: CASSQDSPRDFSYEQYF.

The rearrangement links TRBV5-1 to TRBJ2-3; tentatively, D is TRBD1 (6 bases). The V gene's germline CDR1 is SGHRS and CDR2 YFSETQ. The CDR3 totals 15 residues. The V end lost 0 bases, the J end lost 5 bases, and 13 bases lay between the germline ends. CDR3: CASSLEQGQGDTQYF. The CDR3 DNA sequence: TGCGCCAGCAGCTTGGAACAGGGCCAAGGAGATACGCAGTATTTT.

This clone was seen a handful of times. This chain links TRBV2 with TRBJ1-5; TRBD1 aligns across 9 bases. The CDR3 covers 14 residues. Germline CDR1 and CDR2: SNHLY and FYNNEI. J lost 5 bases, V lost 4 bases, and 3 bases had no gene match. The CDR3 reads CASSGTGEHQPQHF. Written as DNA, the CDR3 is TGTGCCAGCAGTGGGACAGGGGAACATCAGCCCCAGCATTTT. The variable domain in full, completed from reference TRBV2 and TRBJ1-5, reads EPEVTQTPSHQVTQMGQEVILRCVPISNHLYFYWYRQILGQKVEFLVSFYNNEISEKSEIFDDQFSVERPDGSNFTLKIRSTKLEDSAMYFCASSGTGEHQPQHFGDGTRLSIL.

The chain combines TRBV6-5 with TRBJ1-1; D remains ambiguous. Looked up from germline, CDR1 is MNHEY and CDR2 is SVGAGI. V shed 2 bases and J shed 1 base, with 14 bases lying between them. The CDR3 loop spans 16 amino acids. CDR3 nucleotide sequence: TGTGCCAGCAGTTACGGACCGAGCGGAGGGAACACTGAAGCTTTCTTT. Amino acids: CASSYGPSGGNTEAFF.

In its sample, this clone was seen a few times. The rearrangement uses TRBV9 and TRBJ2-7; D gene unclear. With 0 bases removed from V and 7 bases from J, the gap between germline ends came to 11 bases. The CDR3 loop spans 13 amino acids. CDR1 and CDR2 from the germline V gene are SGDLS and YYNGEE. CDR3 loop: CASSVDTPREQYF. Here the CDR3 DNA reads TGTGCCAGCAGCGTAGATACTCCAAGGGAGCAGTACTTC.

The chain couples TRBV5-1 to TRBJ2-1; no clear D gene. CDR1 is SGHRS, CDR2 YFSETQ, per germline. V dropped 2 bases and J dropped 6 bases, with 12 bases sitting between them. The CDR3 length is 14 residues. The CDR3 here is CASSFPDVGNEQFF. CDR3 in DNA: TGCGCCAGCAGCTTCCCTGACGTGGGCAATGAGCAGTTCTTC.

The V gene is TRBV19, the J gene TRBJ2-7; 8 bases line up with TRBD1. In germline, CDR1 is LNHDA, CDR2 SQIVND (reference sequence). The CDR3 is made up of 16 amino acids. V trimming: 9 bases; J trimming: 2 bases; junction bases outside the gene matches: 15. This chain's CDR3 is CASSGGTGLGTYEQYF. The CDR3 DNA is TGTGCCAGCAGCGGCGGGACAGGCCTCGGGACCTACGAGCAGTACTTC.

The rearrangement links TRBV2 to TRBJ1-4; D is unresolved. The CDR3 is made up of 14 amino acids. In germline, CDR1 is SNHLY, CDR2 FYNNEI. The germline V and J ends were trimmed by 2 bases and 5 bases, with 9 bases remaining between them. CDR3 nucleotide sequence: TGTGCCAGCAGTGAAAACGGCCGAAATGAAAAACTGTTTTTT. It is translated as CASSENGRNEKLFF.

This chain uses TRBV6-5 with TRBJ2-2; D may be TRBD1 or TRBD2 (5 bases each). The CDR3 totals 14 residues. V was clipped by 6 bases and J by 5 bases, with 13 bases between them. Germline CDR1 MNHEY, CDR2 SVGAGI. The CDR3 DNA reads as TGTGCCAGCAGACGGGACGGAGGAACCGGGGAGCTGTTTTTT. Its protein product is CASRRDGGTGELFF.

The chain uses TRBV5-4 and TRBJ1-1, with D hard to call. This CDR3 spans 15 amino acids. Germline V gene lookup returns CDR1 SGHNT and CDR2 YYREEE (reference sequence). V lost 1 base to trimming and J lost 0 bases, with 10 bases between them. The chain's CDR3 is CASSLRAAMNTEAFF. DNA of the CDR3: TGTGCCAGCAGCTTGCGAGCAGCCATGAACACTGAAGCTTTCTTT.

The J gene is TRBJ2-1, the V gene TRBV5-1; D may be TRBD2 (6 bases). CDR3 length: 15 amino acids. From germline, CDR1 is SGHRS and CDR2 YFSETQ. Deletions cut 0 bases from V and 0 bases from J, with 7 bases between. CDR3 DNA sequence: TGCGCCAGCAGCTTGGGCGGGATCTCCTACAATGAGCAGTTCTTC. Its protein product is CASSLGGISYNEQFF.

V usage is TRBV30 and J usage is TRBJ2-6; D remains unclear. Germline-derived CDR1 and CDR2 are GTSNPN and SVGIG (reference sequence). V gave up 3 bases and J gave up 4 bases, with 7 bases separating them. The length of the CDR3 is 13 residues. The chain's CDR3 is CAWSQGGANVLTF. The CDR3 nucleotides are TGTGCCTGGAGCCAAGGGGGGGCCAACGTCCTGACTTTC.

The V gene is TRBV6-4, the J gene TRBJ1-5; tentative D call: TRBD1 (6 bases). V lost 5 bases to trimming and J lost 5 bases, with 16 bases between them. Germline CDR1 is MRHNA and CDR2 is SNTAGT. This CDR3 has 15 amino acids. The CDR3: CASSRRTVRDQPQHF. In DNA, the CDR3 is TGTGCCAGCAGTCGAAGGACAGTTCGAGATCAGCCCCAGCATTTT.

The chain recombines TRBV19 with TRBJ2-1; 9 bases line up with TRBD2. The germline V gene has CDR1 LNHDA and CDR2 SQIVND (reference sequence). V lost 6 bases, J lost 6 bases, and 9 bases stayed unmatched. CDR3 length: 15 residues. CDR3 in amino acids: CASSPGLAYPNEQFF. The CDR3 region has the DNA TGTGCCAGTAGCCCGGGACTAGCCTACCCCAATGAGCAGTTCTTC.

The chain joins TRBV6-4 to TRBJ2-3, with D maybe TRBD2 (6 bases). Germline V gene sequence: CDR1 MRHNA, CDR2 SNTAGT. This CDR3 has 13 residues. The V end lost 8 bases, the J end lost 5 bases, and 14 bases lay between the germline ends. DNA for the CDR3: TGTGCCAGCTCGGCCGGGACTGGAGATACGCAGTATTTT. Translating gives CASSAGTGDTQYF.

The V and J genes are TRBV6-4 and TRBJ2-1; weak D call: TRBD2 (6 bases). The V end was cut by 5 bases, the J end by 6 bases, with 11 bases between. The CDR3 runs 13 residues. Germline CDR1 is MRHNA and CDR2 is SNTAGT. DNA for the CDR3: TGTGCCAGCAGTTCGGACGGGGGCAATGAGCAGTTCTTC. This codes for CASSSDGGNEQFF.

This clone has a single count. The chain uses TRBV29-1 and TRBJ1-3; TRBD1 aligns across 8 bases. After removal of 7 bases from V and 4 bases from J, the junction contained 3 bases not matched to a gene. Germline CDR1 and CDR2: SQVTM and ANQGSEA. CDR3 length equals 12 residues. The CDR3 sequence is CSGGQGGNTIYF. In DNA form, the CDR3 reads TGCAGCGGCGGACAGGGAGGAAACACCATATATTTT.

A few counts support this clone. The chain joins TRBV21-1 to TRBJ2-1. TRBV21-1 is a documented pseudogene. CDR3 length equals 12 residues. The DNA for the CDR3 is TGTGCCAGCAGCACGGACTACAATGAGCAGTTCTTC. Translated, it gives CASSTDYNEQFF.

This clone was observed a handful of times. CDR3 bases: TGTGCCACCCGGAGCTCTGGAAACACCATATATTTT. This sequence encodes CATRSSGNTIYF. The genes are TRBV28 and TRBJ1-3; no firm D call. Trimming removed 10 bases at V and 0 bases at J, with 7 bases between. This CDR3 has 12 residues. Germline V gene lookup returns CDR1 MDHEN and CDR2 SYDVKM.

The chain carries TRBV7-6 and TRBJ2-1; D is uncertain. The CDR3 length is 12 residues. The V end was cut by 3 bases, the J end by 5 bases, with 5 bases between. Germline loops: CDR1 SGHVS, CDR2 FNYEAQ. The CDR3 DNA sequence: TGTGCCAGCAGCTTGAGGAACAATGAGCAGTTCTTC. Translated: CASSLRNNEQFF.

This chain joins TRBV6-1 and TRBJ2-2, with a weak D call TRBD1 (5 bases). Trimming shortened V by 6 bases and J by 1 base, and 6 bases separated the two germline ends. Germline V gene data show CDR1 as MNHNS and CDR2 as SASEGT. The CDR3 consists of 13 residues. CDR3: CASSGQNTGELFF. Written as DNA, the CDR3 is TGTGCCAGCAGCGGACAGAACACCGGGGAGCTGTTTTTT.

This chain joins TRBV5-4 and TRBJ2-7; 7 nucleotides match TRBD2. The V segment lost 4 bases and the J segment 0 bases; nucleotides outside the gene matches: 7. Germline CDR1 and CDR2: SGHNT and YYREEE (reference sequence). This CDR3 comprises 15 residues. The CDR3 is CASSPGGTGSYEQYF. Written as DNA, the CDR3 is TGTGCCAGCAGCCCCGGGGGGACTGGCTCCTACGAGCAGTACTTC.

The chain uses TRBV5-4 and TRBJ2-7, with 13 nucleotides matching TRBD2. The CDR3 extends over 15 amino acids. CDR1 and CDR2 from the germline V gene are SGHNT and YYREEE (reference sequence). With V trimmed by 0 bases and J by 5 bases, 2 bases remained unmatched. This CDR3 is CASSLGTSGRNEQYF. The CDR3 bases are TGTGCCAGCAGCTTGGGGACTAGCGGGAGAAACGAGCAGTACTTC. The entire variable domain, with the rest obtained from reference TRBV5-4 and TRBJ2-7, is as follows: ETGVTQSPTHLIKTRGQQVTLRCSSQSGHNTVSWYQQALGQGPQFIFQYYREEENGRGNFPPRFSGLQFPNYSSELNVNALELDDSALYLCASSLGTSGRNEQYFGPGTRLTVT.

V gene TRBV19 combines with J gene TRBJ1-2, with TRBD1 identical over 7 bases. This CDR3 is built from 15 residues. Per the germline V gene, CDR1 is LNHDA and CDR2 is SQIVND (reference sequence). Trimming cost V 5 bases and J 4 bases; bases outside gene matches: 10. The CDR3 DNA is TGTGCCAGTAGTGCTCCCTCGACAGGGTTCTATGGCTACACCTTC. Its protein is CASSAPSTGFYGYTF.